These T cell receptor beta chains were read from a single sample in a study of control samples from healthy donors and cancer patients. Here immunoSEQ multiplex PCR was the method, and the copy in TCRdb shows in-frame clones only, minus some. This sample yields roughly 3,600 clones, of which around three quarters are seen a single time; approximately 9.4% belongs to the top ten. The sequenced material came from formalin-fixed, paraffin-embedded tissue. The receptors here all came from a female donor with melanoma. The CDR3 runs from the conserved cysteine through the conserved F or W. D genes are given only for firm matches. A clone size is listed for some rows: how often the clone was seen (once, few, many), or a class if it is expanded.

clone size,V gene,J gene,D gene,CDR3 protein,CDR3 DNA
NA,TRBV3-1/TRBV3-2,TRBJ2-5,NA,CASSHIAETQYF,TGTGCCAGCAGCCATATAGCGGAGACCCAGTACTTC
NA,TRBV9,TRBJ2-7,TRBD2,CASSPPAGEKSSYEQYF,TGTGCCAGCAGCCCGCCGGCGGGGGAAAAGTCCTCCTACGAGCAGTACTTC
NA,TRBV25-1,TRBJ1-6,NA,CASSEFKGWTSPLHF,TGTGCCAGCAGTGAATTTAAAGGGTGGACTTCACCCCTCCACTTT
once,TRBV30,TRBJ2-7,TRBD2,CAWSLGLAGGPGEQYF,TGTGCCTGGAGTCTCGGACTAGCGGGAGGGCCTGGGGAGCAGTACTTC
NA,TRBV30,TRBJ2-5,NA,CAQTVGAREETQYF,TGTGCCCAAACCGTGGGGGCGCGGGAAGAGACCCAGTACTTC
NA,TRBV7-3,TRBJ2-7,NA,CASSLSQGYEQYF,TGTGCCAGCAGCTTATCTCAGGGCTACGAGCAGTACTTC
NA,TRBV23-1,TRBJ2-3,TRBD1,CASSPRQGATDTQYF,TGCGCCAGCAGCCCTCGACAGGGGGCCACAGATACGCAGTATTTT
NA,TRBV28,TRBJ2-5,NA,CASNSRRTRGETQYF,TGTGCCAGCAACTCACGAAGGACCAGGGGCGAGACCCAGTACTTC
NA,TRBV6-5,TRBJ2-7,NA,CASRRDGGHSYEQYF,TGTGCCAGCAGACGGGACGGTGGTCATTCCTACGAGCAGTACTTC
NA,TRBV4-1,TRBJ1-1,TRBD1,CASSHIRQGGGNTEAFF,TGCGCCAGCAGCCATATCCGACAGGGTGGGGGGAACACTGAAGCTTTCTTT
few,TRBV7-2,TRBJ2-5,NA,CASSLAGGQETQYF,TGTGCCAGCAGCTTAGCGGGAGGACAAGAGACCCAGTACTTC
NA,TRBV7-9,TRBJ2-5,TRBD2,CASSPLAGFETQYF,TGTGCCAGCAGCCCACTAGCGGGGTTCGAGACCCAGTACTTC
NA,TRBV6-5,TRBJ1-2,NA,CASSYSTRSYGYTF,TGTGCCAGCAGTTACTCGACCAGAAGCTATGGCTACACCTTC
NA,TRBV7-9,TRBJ2-7,TRBD1,CASSQRGQSNYEQYF,TGTGCCAGCAGCCAACGGGGACAGAGCAACTACGAGCAGTACTTC
NA,TRBV28,TRBJ2-1,TRBD2,CASSPSGLAGGAAYNEQFF,TGTGCCAGCAGTCCCTCGGGACTAGCGGGAGGAGCGGCCTACAATGAGCAGTTCTTC
once,TRBV5-4,TRBJ2-6,NA,CASSFANSGANVLTF,TGTGCCAGCAGTTTTGCGAACTCTGGGGCCAACGTCCTGACTTTC
NA,TRBV15,TRBJ1-1,NA,CATSRGGSATKAFF,TGTGCCACCAGCAGAGGCGGCTCGGCAACTAAAGCTTTCTTT
NA,TRBV28,TRBJ1-5,TRBD1,CASSPKALTGPNNQPQHF,TGTGCCAGCAGTCCCAAGGCCCTGACAGGGCCAAACAATCAGCCCCAGCATTTT
NA,TRBV6-2/TRBV6-3,TRBJ2-7,NA,CASSYSMGDEQYF,TGTGCCAGCAGTTACTCGATGGGGGACGAGCAGTACTTC
NA,TRBV25-1,TRBJ1-1,TRBD1,CASRGTGGASEAFF,TGTGCCAGCAGGGGCACAGGGGGCGCATCCGAAGCTTTCTTT
NA,TRBV9,TRBJ1-6,NA,CASSTGPHPNNSPLHF,TGTGCCAGCAGCACAGGTCCCCATCCGAATAATTCACCCCTCCACTTT
NA,TRBV7-9,TRBJ2-3,NA,CASSTTRGLWADTQYF,TGTGCCAGCAGTACGACTAGAGGGCTTTGGGCAGATACGCAGTATTTT
few,TRBV10-1,TRBJ2-7,TRBD2,CASSDGLALATSYEQYF,TGCGCCAGCAGTGATGGACTAGCGCTAGCGACCTCCTACGAGCAGTACTTC
NA,TRBV7-2,TRBJ2-1,NA,CASSLVVGGRQFF,TGTGCCAGCAGCTTAGTCGTTGGTGGTCGGCAGTTCTTC
few,TRBV5-1,TRBJ1-2,TRBD1,CASSWGQEDGYTF,TGCGCCAGCAGCTGGGGACAGGAGGATGGCTACACCTTC
NA,TRBV14,TRBJ1-6,NA,CASSQTNSPLHF,TGTGCCAGCAGCCAAACCAATTCACCCCTCCACTTT
large,TRBV7-9,TRBJ2-7,NA,CASSTTLNEQYF,TGTGCCAGCAGTACCACCTTAAACGAGCAGTACTTC
NA,TRBV6-7,TRBJ2-1,NA,CASNWQFF,TGTGCCAGCAACTGGCAGTTCTTC
NA,TRBV18,TRBJ2-5,NA,CASSPNQETQYF,TGTGCCAGCTCACCTAACCAAGAGACCCAGTACTTC